This TCR beta chain is from a study of cytomegalovirus exposure and HLA in healthy donors. Study conclusions and caveats: An assumption of roughly uniform sequencing depth across donors underlay the presence/absence analyses. A later analysis associated 16,000 or so TCR beta sequences with HLA alleles at a 0.05 false discovery rate. Three CMV-associated chains were confirmed in vitro to be specific for CMV antigens.

V was trimmed by 2 bases and J by 7 bases, leaving 18 bases between them. Germline CDR1 LGHNA, CDR2 YSLEER. This CDR3 has 17 residues. PCR used 60 Vbeta primers and 13 Jbeta primers. The protocol was immunoSEQ multiplex PCR, while the TCRdb copy is restricted to in-frame clones and leaves out a portion. The sample records roughly 120,000 clones, approximately 78% being singletons. As for this clone: The antigen remains unidentified.

The sequenced material came from PBMCs. This clonotype originated in a man between 35 and 55 years old in good health and CMV-seronegative. The chain has TRBV4-3 and TRBJ1-6, with D possibly TRBD1 on 5 matching bases. The CDR3 region is CASSQNRTRWANSPLHF. The DNA for the CDR3 is TGCGCCAGCAGCCAAAACAGGACCCGGTGGGCAAATTCACCCCTCCACTTT.